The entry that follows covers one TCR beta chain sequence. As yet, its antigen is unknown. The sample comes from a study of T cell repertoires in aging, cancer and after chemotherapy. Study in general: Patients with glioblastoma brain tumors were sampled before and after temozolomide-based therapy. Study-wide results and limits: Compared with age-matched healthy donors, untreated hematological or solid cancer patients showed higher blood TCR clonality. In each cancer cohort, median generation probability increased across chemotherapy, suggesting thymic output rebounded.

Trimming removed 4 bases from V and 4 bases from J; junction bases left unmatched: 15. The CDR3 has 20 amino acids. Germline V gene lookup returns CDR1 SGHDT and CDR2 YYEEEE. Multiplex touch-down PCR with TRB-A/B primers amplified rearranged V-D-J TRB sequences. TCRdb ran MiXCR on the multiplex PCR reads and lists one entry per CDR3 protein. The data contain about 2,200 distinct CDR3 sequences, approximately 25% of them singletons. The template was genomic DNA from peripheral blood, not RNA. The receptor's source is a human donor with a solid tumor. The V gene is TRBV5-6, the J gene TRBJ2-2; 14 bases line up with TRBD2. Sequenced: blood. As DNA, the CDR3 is TGTGCCAGCAGCGTCTACAGACTAGCGGGGGGGCGACCGGTCACCGGGGAGCTGTTTTTT. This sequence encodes CASSVYRLAGGRPVTGELFF.